These 4 T cell receptor beta chains were sequenced from one sample in a study of T cell responses to AZD1222 COVID-19 vaccine. The table came from immunoSEQ multiplex PCR; TCRdb's copy has only in-frame clones and leaves some out. The data contain approximately 46,000 clones, roughly 90% of them singletons. Sequencing used peripheral blood, obtained 28 days after the second AZD1222 dose. The receptors come from an adult who received the AZD1222 COVID-19 vaccine.

The V gene is TRBV27, the J gene TRBJ2-7; no clear D gene. The CDR3 runs 14 residues. V was shortened by 8 bases and J by 0 bases, with 14 bases between the two germline ends. Germline CDR1 MNHEY, CDR2 SMNVEV (reference sequence). The CDR3 coding sequence is TGTGCCAGCCGTTCAACACAGAGCTCCTACGAGCAGTACTTC. This codes for CASRSTQSSYEQYF.

The chain is built from TRBV3-1 (or the pseudogene TRBV3-2) and TRBJ2-3; D unresolved. CDR1 and CDR2 (germline): LGHDT, YNNKEL (reference sequence). V lost 5 bases and J 0 bases, leaving 15 bases between the germline ends. The CDR3 loop spans 16 amino acids. CDR3 nucleotide sequence: TGTGCCAGCAGCAGTGGACCTCGAGAGAGCACAGATACGCAGTATTTT. It yields the protein CASSSGPRESTDTQYF.

The chain joins TRBV5-6 to TRBJ2-3; D ambiguous. The CDR3 runs to 15 residues. V gave up 4 bases and J gave up 0 bases, with 12 bases separating them. Germline V gives CDR1 SGHDT, CDR2 YYEEEE. The CDR3 bases are TGTGCCAGCAGCCTACCCCATACTAGCACAGATACGCAGTATTTT. Protein product: CASSLPHTSTDTQYF.

The J gene is TRBJ2-5, the V gene TRBV3-1 (or the pseudogene TRBV3-2); D possibly corresponds to TRBD1 (6 bases). V lost 4 bases, J lost 5 bases, and 17 bases lay in between. The germline V gene has CDR1 LGHDT and CDR2 YNNKEL (reference sequence). CDR3 length equals 15 residues. The CDR3 reads CASSRYFTGRETQYF. The CDR3 nucleotides read TGTGCCAGCAGCCGGTACTTTACAGGGCGGGAGACCCAGTACTTC.